This T cell receptor beta chain was identified during a study of cytomegalovirus exposure and HLA in healthy donors. Germline V gene data show CDR1 as KGHSH and CDR2 as LQKENI. With 4 bases clipped from V and 0 bases from J, the junction kept 6 bases outside the gene matches. There are 15 residues in the CDR3. Generated by immunoSEQ multiplex PCR, the TCRdb table keeps only in-frame clones and is missing some. The table shows approximately 100,000 clones, with around 90% occurring only once. The V gene is TRBV18, the J gene TRBJ2-7; TRBD1 matches 7 bases. Sequenced sample: PBMCs. The TCR was taken from a woman between 18 and 30 years old in good health and CMV-seropositive. The CDR3: CASSLGQASSYEQYF. CDR3 nucleotides: TGTGCCAGCTCACTCGGACAGGCTAGCTCCTACGAGCAGTACTTC.